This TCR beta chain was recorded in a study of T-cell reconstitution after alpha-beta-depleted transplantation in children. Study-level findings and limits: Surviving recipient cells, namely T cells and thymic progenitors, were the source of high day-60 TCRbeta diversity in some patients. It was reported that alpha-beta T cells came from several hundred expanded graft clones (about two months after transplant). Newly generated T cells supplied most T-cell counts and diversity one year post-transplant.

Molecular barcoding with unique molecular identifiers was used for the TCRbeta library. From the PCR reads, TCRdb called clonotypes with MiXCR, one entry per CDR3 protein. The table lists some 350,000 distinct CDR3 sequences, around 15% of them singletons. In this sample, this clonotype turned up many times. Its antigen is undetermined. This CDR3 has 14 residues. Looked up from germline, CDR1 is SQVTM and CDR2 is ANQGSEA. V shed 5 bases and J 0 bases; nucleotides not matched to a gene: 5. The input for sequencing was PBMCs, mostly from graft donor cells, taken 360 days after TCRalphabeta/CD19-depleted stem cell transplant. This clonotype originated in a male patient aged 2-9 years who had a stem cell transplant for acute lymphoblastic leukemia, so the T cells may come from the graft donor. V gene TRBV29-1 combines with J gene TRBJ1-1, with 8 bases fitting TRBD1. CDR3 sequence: CSVSPGGLNTEAFF. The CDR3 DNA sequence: TGCAGCGTTTCCCCAGGGGGCTTGAACACTGAAGCTTTCTTT.